This T cell receptor (beta chain) is from a study of immune heterogeneity within non-small cell lung tumors. Study results and limitations: Some T-cell receptor beta clonotypes occurred at high frequency. These high-frequency clonotypes were largely distinct between individual patients.

This clonotype is labeled as large (0.1 to 1%). Its target is not known. With approximately 600 ng used per sample, the template was genomic DNA from bulk tumor. Biopsies, several per primary tumor and spaced far apart, were collected during surgery. Patients went through curative surgery, and their non-small cell lung cancer was untreated and newly diagnosed. Samples were obtained from newly diagnosed non-small cell lung cancer patients who were having surgery with curative intent. With 32 V and 13 J primers, multiplex PCR amplified the TCR beta CDR3. TCRdb re-derived calls from the multiplex PCR reads in MiXCR, one entry per CDR3 protein. The table includes approximately 2,000 distinct CDR3 sequences, around 50% detected once. The CDR3 is made up of 14 amino acids. Germline values: CDR1 KGHSH, CDR2 LQKENI. V lost 3 bases and J lost 1, with 7 bases in between.

The chain joins TRBV18 to TRBJ1-3; unclear D gene. The TCR comes from a man between 65 and 79 years old with non-small cell lung cancer. Sequencing was performed on lung tumor tissue. CDR3 DNA: TGTGCCAGCTCACCGTCGGTGTCTGGAAACACCATATATTTT. Its protein is CASSPSVSGNTIYF.